The clone carrying this TCR beta chain was seen more than once but under ten times. This sample stems from a study of blood T cell repertoires in COVID-19. Clones were read by immunoSEQ multiplex PCR, and TCRdb kept only the in-frame ones, dropping some. This sample has some 200,000 clones; 85% occur once, and the top ten carry 0.8% to 0.95%. Sequencing was carried out using peripheral blood. The clonotype was recovered from a man aged 60-69 years with COVID-19, enrolled during active disease.

The CDR3 nucleotides read TGTGCCAGCAGTCTAGGGGTTCAGGGGAAGACTGAAGCTTTCTTT. This codes for CASSLGVQGKTEAFF. V and J are TRBV27 and TRBJ1-1, with a tentative D call TRBD1 (6 bases). CDR3 length: 15 residues. From germline, CDR1 is MNHEY and CDR2 SMNVEV (reference sequence). V gave up 5 bases and J gave up 5 bases, with 18 bases separating them.